The 24 T cell receptor beta chains given below trace back to one sample, sequenced in a study of blood T cell repertoires in COVID-19. The assay was immunoSEQ multiplex PCR, and TCRdb's table has in-frame clones only and misses some. Of around 250,000 clones listed, approximately 88% are singletons. Sequenced sample: PBMCs or T cells enriched from blood (not recorded which). The origin of the receptors is a woman aged 35 to 49 who had been exposed to COVID-19.

V gene TRBV7-9 combines with J gene TRBJ1-2; D remains unclear. The CDR3 is 12 residues long. The V gene lost 0 bases and the J gene lost 10 bases, with 9 bases spanning the gap. Germline V gene lookup returns CDR1 SEHNR and CDR2 FQNEAQ (reference sequence). For the CDR3, the DNA is TGTGCCAGCAGCTTAGCGGTCGGGAACTACACCTTC. Its translation: CASSLAVGNYTF.

This chain connects TRBV27 to TRBJ1-5; 8 nucleotides line up with TRBD1. V shed 6 bases, J shed 7 bases, and the junction held 11 bases outside the gene matches. This CDR3 has 15 amino acids. CDR1 and CDR2 (germline): MNHEY, SMNVEV (reference sequence). CDR3 protein: CASSLNGQGWQPQHF. The CDR3 DNA reads as TGTGCCAGCAGCTTAAACGGACAGGGCTGGCAGCCCCAGCATTTT.

The CDR3 sequence is CASSLDDGRAGEQYV. CDR3 in DNA: TGTGCCAGCAGCTTGGACGACGGGAGGGCGGGTGAGCAGTACGTC. The chain uses TRBV5-5 and TRBJ2-7; 8 bases line up with TRBD2. Germline loops: CDR1 SGHKS, CDR2 YYEKEE (reference sequence). V trimming: 0 bases; J trimming: 7 bases; junction bases outside the gene matches: 9. The CDR3 is 15 amino acids.

This clone was counted between two and nine times. This chain links TRBV7-2 with TRBJ1-1; possibly TRBD1 for D (6 bases). The CDR3 length is 14 residues. Trimming removed 2 bases from V and 3 bases from J, with 10 bases in between. Germline values: CDR1 SGHTA, CDR2 FQGNSA. The chain's CDR3 is CASSLPGVHTEAFF. The CDR3 nucleotides are TGTGCCAGCAGCTTACCAGGGGTTCACACTGAAGCTTTCTTT.

This clone was recorded once. Relative to the germline gene, one junction end is altered; a read error may explain this. The chain links TRBV7-7 to TRBJ2-3; TRBD2 matches 11 bases. The CDR3 runs 16 residues. Germline V gives CDR1 SSHAT, CDR2 FNYEAQ (reference sequence). This CDR3 is CASSPYTSGSSDTQYF. The DNA of the CDR3 is TGTGCTAGCAGCCCCTATACTAGCGGGAGTTCAGATACGCAGTATTTT.

The chain has TRBV7-2 and TRBJ1-3; D remains ambiguous. V gave up 5 bases and J gave up 1 base, with 12 bases separating them. CDR1 is SGHTA, CDR2 FQGNSA, per germline. The CDR3 totals 15 residues. Written as DNA, the CDR3 is TGTGCCAGCAGCCCACCCAGGATATCTGGAAACACCATATATTTT. It is translated as CASSPPRISGNTIYF.

The rearrangement links TRBV11-2 to TRBJ1-2, with 7 bases that match TRBD1. Germline CDR1 SGHAT, CDR2 FQNNGV. The CDR3 runs to 16 residues. Unmatched junction bases numbered 9, after V lost 5 bases and J lost 0 bases. In nucleotides, the CDR3 is TGTGCCAGCAGCCCATTCTCCGGGACAGCTAACTATGGCTACACCTTC. This sequence encodes CASSPFSGTANYGYTF.

The rearrangement uses TRBV24-1 and TRBJ2-1; 9 nucleotides line up with TRBD2. The CDR3 length is 16 residues. Germline V gives CDR1 KGHDR, CDR2 SFDVKD. V was clipped by 3 bases and J by 5 bases; unmatched bases: 7. The CDR3 loop is CATSDPSGRRDNEQFF. CDR3 DNA: TGTGCCACCAGTGATCCGAGCGGGAGGCGAGACAATGAGCAGTTCTTC.

In regard to this clone: Its ends do not fully match the called genes, so a read error is possible. V is TRBV5-1 and J is TRBJ2-1; D remains unclear. Germline lookup yields CDR1 SGHRS and CDR2 YFSETQ. The length of the CDR3 is 12 residues. The CDR3: CASSLGGYEQFF. The CDR3 bases are TGTGCCAGCAGCTTGGGCGGTTATGAGCAGTTCTTC.

This chain uses TRBV5-1 with TRBJ1-6; the D gene is possibly TRBD1 (5 bases). Trimming pared 4 bases from V and 9 bases from J, leaving 11 bases between. Looked up from germline, CDR1 is SGHRS and CDR2 is YFSETQ. This CDR3 region has 13 residues. The CDR3 sequence: CASSPGGGSPLHF. DNA for the CDR3: TGCGCCAGCAGCCCGGGGGGGGGTTCACCCCTCCACTTT.

The chain has TRBV27 and TRBJ2-1, with 7 bases lining up with TRBD2. The germline gives CDR1 MNHEY, CDR2 SMNVEV (reference sequence). This CDR3 contains 13 residues. The junction had 5 bases not matched to a gene; V was cut back by 5 bases and J by 7 bases. The CDR3 sequence: CASSPLAGNEQFF. DNA for the CDR3: TGTGCCAGCAGTCCTTTAGCGGGTAATGAGCAGTTCTTC.

The chain recombines TRBV6-5 with TRBJ2-7; 8 nucleotides line up with TRBD1. This CDR3 region has 14 residues. After removal of 7 bases from V and 3 bases from J, the junction contained 8 bases not matched to a gene. Per the germline V gene, CDR1 is MNHEY and CDR2 is SVGAGI. CDR3 amino acids: CASIRTGTDYEQYF. Written as DNA, the CDR3 is TGTGCCAGCATTAGGACAGGGACCGACTACGAGCAGTACTTC.

The chain carries TRBV18 and TRBJ1-2; D is ambiguous. From germline, CDR1 is KGHSH and CDR2 LQKENI. V dropped 2 bases and J dropped 6 bases, with 10 bases sitting between them. The CDR3 consists of 13 residues. The CDR3 region has the DNA TGTGCCAGCTCACCATTGATAGCAGATGGCTACACCTTC. It specifies CASSPLIADGYTF.

This clone was picked up a small number of times. V is TRBV5-1 and J is TRBJ1-2; TRBD1 aligns across 8 bases. CDR1 SGHRS and CDR2 YFSETQ come from the germline V gene. The CDR3 is 15 amino acids. The V and J ends lost 4 bases and 4 bases, in that order; junction bases with no gene match: 9. CDR3 sequence reads: CASSPGGPATYGYTF. In nucleotides, the CDR3 is TGCGCCAGCAGCCCAGGGGGCCCGGCGACCTATGGCTACACCTTC.

Of note for this clone: At one of its ends the junction is not consistent with the germline gene, which may arise from a read error. The rearrangement joins TRBV5-1 to TRBJ2-3; 11 nucleotides match TRBD2. The CDR3 is 15 amino acids. The germline V gene encodes CDR1 SGHRS and CDR2 YFSETQ. The chain's CDR3 is CASRVAGGVTDTQYF. CDR3 bases: TGTGCCAGCAGGGTAGCGGGAGGGGTCACAGATACGCAGTATTTT. The entire variable domain, with the rest obtained from reference TRBV5-1 and TRBJ2-3, is as follows: KAGVTQTPRYLIKTRGQQVTLSCSPISGHRSVSWYQQTPGQGLQFLFEYFSETQRNKGNFPGRFSGRQFSNSRSEMNVSTLELGDSALYLCASRVAGGVTDTQYFGPGTRLTVL.

This sequence joins TRBV29-1 and TRBJ1-2; possible D gene TRBD1, 6 bases. The V end lost 3 bases, the J end lost 2 bases, and 19 bases lay between the germline ends. Per the germline V gene, CDR1 is SQVTM and CDR2 is ANQGSEA. This CDR3 is built from 16 residues. CDR3 sequence: CSVDGPSRGSNYGYTF. The CDR3 nucleotides are TGCAGCGTTGATGGACCCTCAAGGGGGTCGAACTATGGCTACACCTTC.

V gene TRBV6-2 or TRBV6-3 combines with J gene TRBJ2-2; 8 bases are a match to TRBD2. V trimming: 0 bases; J trimming: 4 bases; junction bases outside the gene matches: 4. This CDR3 contains 16 residues. CDR1 is MNHEY, CDR2 SVGEGT, per germline. As DNA, the CDR3 is TGTGCCAGCAGTTACTCGTTAGCGGGGACCACCGGGGAGCTGTTTTTT. This translates into CASSYSLAGTTGELFF.

The gene calls are TRBV3-1 (or the pseudogene TRBV3-2) and TRBJ1-3; 9 bases agree with TRBD1. Trimming at V came to 4 bases and at J to 5 bases, leaving 6 bases not matched to a gene. Germline V gene sequence: CDR1 LGHDT, CDR2 YNNKEL (reference sequence). The CDR3 covers 15 residues. CDR3: CASSREGQGRNTIYF. CDR3 DNA sequence: TGTGCCAGCAGCCGCGAGGGACAGGGCAGAAACACCATATATTTT.

The chain joins TRBV5-5 to TRBJ2-2; D is perhaps TRBD1 (6 bases). The CDR3 runs 14 residues. Germline V lookup: CDR1 SGHKS, CDR2 YYEKEE (reference sequence). Trimming shortened V by 3 bases and J by 4 bases, and 10 bases separated the two germline ends. The CDR3 loop is CASSWTARTGELFF. DNA for the CDR3: TGTGCCAGCAGCTGGACAGCCCGCACCGGGGAGCTGTTTTTT.

The V gene is TRBV14, the J gene TRBJ1-6, with D tentatively TRBD1 (5 bases). Trimming cost V 4 bases and J 10 bases, with 11 bases left between them. Germline V CDR1 and CDR2: SGHDN, FVKESK. The CDR3 has 13 residues. The CDR3 spells CASSRQWGSPLHF. CDR3 sequence (DNA): TGTGCCAGCAGCCGCCAATGGGGCTCACCCCTCCACTTT.

The J gene is TRBJ2-7, the V gene TRBV11-2; TRBD2 matches at 11 bases. The germline V gene encodes CDR1 SGHAT and CDR2 FQNNGV. V trimming: 5 bases; J trimming: 6 bases; junction bases outside the gene matches: 12. CDR3 length equals 16 residues. The CDR3 DNA reads TGTGCCAGCAGCGCGAGACTAGCGGGGCCAGGGACCGAGCAGTACTTC. Translating it yields CASSARLAGPGTEQYF. Variable domain in full (rest from reference TRBV11-2 and TRBJ2-7): EAGVAQSPRYKIIEKRQSVAFWCNPISGHATLYWYQQILGQGPKLLIQFQNNGVVDDSQLPKDRFSAERLKGVDSTLKIQPAKLEDSAVYLCASSARLAGPGTEQYFGPGTRLTVT.

V gene TRBV5-1 combines with J gene TRBJ2-3; TRBD1 matches 7 bases. CDR3 size: 14 residues. V was clipped by 3 bases and J by 2 bases; unmatched bases: 3. Germline lookup yields CDR1 SGHRS and CDR2 YFSETQ. The CDR3 sequence is CASSWDRNTDTQYF. In nucleotides, the CDR3 is TGCGCCAGCAGCTGGGACAGAAACACAGATACGCAGTATTTT.

The genes are TRBV2 and TRBJ1-2, with D possibly TRBD1 on 5 matching bases. The length of the CDR3 is 14 residues. CDR1 SNHLY and CDR2 FYNNEI come from the germline V gene. Deletions cut 6 bases from V and 1 base from J, with 12 bases between. The CDR3 DNA reads TGTGCCAGCAGCCCTACGGGACTTAACTATGGCTACACCTTC. It yields the protein CASSPTGLNYGYTF.

Only a few counts were recorded for this clone. Additional DNA sequences in this sample encode the identical CDR3. The chain employs TRBV11-2 and TRBJ1-2; D is uncertain. The V end lost 3 bases, the J end lost 2 bases, and 10 bases lay between the germline ends. This CDR3 has 14 residues. Germline V gives CDR1 SGHAT, CDR2 FQNNGV. The CDR3 here is CASSFGVGNYGYTF. In DNA form, the CDR3 reads TGTGCCAGCAGCTTCGGTGTCGGGAACTATGGCTACACCTTC. Looking up the rest from reference TRBV11-2 and TRBJ1-2 gives the full variable domain: EAGVAQSPRYKIIEKRQSVAFWCNPISGHATLYWYQQILGQGPKLLIQFQNNGVVDDSQLPKDRFSAERLKGVDSTLKIQPAKLEDSAVYLCASSFGVGNYGYTFGSGTRLTVV.